This is a list of T cell receptor beta chains from one sample in a study of blood T cell repertoires in COVID-19. Repertoires were generated with immunoSEQ multiplex PCR, while TCRdb's copy carries only in-frame clones and drops some. The table records around 220,000 clones, 80% to 90% of them present only once. The material sequenced was peripheral blood. These receptors were collected from a woman aged 45-65 years with acute or convalescent COVID-19. Each CDR3 is given with its conserved first and last residue. A D gene is named only where the DNA matches it firmly. Only part of the rows carry a size: once, few, many, or a class if the clone is expanded.

>TRBJ2-5|TRBD1|once|TRBV24-1
TGTGCCACCTCCGGGACAGGGGGCAAGGAGACCCAGTACTTC
CATSGTGGKETQYF
>TRBJ1-5|NA|NA|TRBV6-6
TGTGCCAGCAGTTATCCGCAGGGGACCGGTCAGCCCCAGCATTTT
CASSYPQGTGQPQHF
>TRBJ2-7|TRBD1|NA|TRBV5-4
TGTGCCAGCAGCAACCGGGACAGGGGAGTACACGAGCAGTACTTC
CASSNRDRGVHEQYF
>TRBJ1-1|NA|NA|TRBV4-1
TGCGCCAGCAGCCAAGGCATCAATATGGGAGGGGACGCTTTCTTT
CASSQGINMGGDAFF
>TRBJ1-5|TRBD1|NA|TRBV6-6
TGTGCCAGCAGCCGAGGACAGGGAGCTCAGCCCCAGCATTTT
CASSRGQGAQPQHF
>TRBJ2-7|TRBD1|NA|TRBV4-1
TGCGCCAGCAGCCAAGAGGAGACAGGGGCCTACGAGCAGTACTTC
CASSQEETGAYEQYF
>TRBJ2-7|TRBD2|NA|TRBV5-4
TGTGCCAGCAGCTTGGGTGGGTCGGAGAAACTAGCGGGAGGACGGGAGCAGTACTTC
CASSLGGSEKLAGGREQYF
>TRBJ2-1|NA|NA|TRBV19
TGTGCCAGTAGTATAGCCCTAGTCGTCAATGAGCAGTTCTTC
CASSIALVVNEQFF
>TRBJ2-5|NA|NA|TRBV14
TGTGCCAGCAGCCAAGAACGGCTAGGGGGAGAGACCCAGTACTTC
CASSQERLGGETQYF
>TRBJ2-7|TRBD1|NA|TRBV7-3
TGTGCCAGCAGCTCGGGACAGGGCTTAAAGCAGTACTTC
CASSSGQGLKQYF
>TRBJ2-1|TRBD2|NA|TRBV6-4
TGTGCCAGCAGTGCTAGCGGGGCAGGGACTTACAATGAGCAGTTCTTC
CASSASGAGTYNEQFF
>TRBJ2-2|NA|NA|TRBV11-2
TGTGCCAGCAGCACTCGGACTGGGAACACCGGGGAGCTGTTTTTT
CASSTRTGNTGELFF
>TRBJ1-2|TRBD1|NA|TRBV7-9
TGTGCCAGCAGCCAGGGACAGGCTAACTATGGCTACACCTTC
CASSQGQANYGYTF
>TRBJ2-1|TRBD2|once|TRBV19
TGTGCCAGTAGTCTCTCGGTAGCGGGAGTGAGCTCCTACAATGAGCAGTTCTTC
CASSLSVAGVSSYNEQFF
>TRBJ1-4|TRBD1|NA|TRBV7-9
TGTGCCAGCCTTGCCGGGACAGGCTATGAAAAACTGTTTTTT
CASLAGTGYEKLFF
>TRBJ2-3|TRBD2|NA|TRBV27
TGTGCCAGCAGGGGACTAGCGGGAGGTTCGGGGGGTGGGACGCAGTATTTT
CASRGLAGGSGGGTQYF
>TRBJ2-6|NA|few|TRBV21-1
TGTGCCAGCAGCCAACAGGGGGATAAATCTGGGGCCAACGTCCTGACTTTC
CASSQQGDKSGANVLTF
>TRBJ1-4|NA|NA|TRBV6-5
TGTGCCAGCAGTTCTACGGATGAAAAACTGTTTTTT
CASSSTDEKLFF
>TRBJ1-1|TRBD1|NA|TRBV7-3
TGTGCCAGCAGCTTAGAGCAGGGGGCATATTCGAACACTGAAGCTTTCTTT
CASSLEQGAYSNTEAFF
>TRBJ2-1|NA|NA|TRBV7-9
TGTGCCAGCAGCTTAGCGGGGGGGCTCAATGAGCAGTTCTTC
CASSLAGGLNEQFF
>TRBJ1-1|NA|NA|TRBV2
TGTGCCAGCAGTCAAGACGGGAACACTGAAGCTTTCTTT
CASSQDGNTEAFF
>TRBJ2-2|NA|NA|TRBV5-6
TGTGCCAGCAGCTTGTACGGGAACACCGGGGAGCTGTTTTTT
CASSLYGNTGELFF
>TRBJ2-1|NA|NA|TRBV30
TGTGCCTGGAGTATACTAGATCCGTACAATGAGCAGTTCTTC
CAWSILDPYNEQFF
>TRBJ1-6|NA|NA|TRBV5-1
TGCGCCAGCAGCTTGGAGCAGGGTGGTAATTCACCCCTCCACTTT
CASSLEQGGNSPLHF
>TRBJ2-1|TRBD2|NA|TRBV7-2
TGTGCCAGCAGCTTAGAGCGGGGGGCCGGAAAGTTCTTC
CASSLERGAGKFF
>TRBJ1-2|NA|NA|TRBV21-1
TGTGCCAGCAGCAAAAGGACGGCGGACGGGAGTCATGGCTACACCTTC
CASSKRTADGSHGYTF
>TRBJ1-2|TRBD1|NA|TRBV6-5
TGTGCCAGCAGACACCGGGACAGGGGGCAAGGCTACACCTTC
CASRHRDRGQGYTF
>TRBJ2-1|NA|NA|TRBV7-2
TGTGCCAGCAGCTCTCCGGCGGGACGGGGTGGTGAGCAGTTCTTC
CASSSPAGRGGEQFF
>TRBJ2-3|NA|NA|TRBV19
TGTGCCAGTAGTATAGATCCTCGGAGGCGCACAGATACGCAGTATTTT
CASSIDPRRRTDTQYF